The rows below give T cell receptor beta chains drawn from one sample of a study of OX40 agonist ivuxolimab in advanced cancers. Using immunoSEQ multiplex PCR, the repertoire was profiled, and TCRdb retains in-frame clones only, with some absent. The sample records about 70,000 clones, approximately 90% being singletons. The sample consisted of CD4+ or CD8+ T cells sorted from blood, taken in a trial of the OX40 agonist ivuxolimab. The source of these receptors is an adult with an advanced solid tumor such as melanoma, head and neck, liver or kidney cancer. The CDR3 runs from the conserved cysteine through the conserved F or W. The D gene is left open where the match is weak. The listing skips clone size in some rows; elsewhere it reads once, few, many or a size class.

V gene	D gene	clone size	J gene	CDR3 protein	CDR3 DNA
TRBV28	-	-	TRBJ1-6	CASSSPRRSSPLHF	TGTGCCAGCAGTTCTCCCCGGAGGAGCTCACCCCTCCACTTT
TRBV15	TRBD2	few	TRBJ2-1	CATSRRAGGPYNEQFF	TGTGCCACCAGCAGGCGAGCGGGAGGGCCGTACAATGAGCAGTTCTTC
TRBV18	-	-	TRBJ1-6	CASSPREGGGRSPLHF	TGTGCCAGCTCACCACGGGAAGGGGGAGGTCGTTCACCCCTCCACTTT
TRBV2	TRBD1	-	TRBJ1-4	CASSGRQGEKLFF	TGTGCCAGCAGTGGACGACAGGGGGAAAAACTGTTTTTT
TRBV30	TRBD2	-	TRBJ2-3	CAWTPGLAGGVGDTQYF	TGTGCCTGGACCCCGGGACTAGCAGGGGGGGTAGGCGATACGCAGTATTTT
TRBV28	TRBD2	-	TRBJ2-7	CAKSDGLAGVYEQYF	TGTGCCAAGTCCGACGGACTAGCGGGAGTCTACGAGCAGTACTTC
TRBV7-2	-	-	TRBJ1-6	CASGGRNNSPLHF	TGTGCCAGCGGGGGACGAAATAATTCACCCCTCCACTTT
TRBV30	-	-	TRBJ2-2	CAWSVLNDIGAGELFF	TGTGCCTGGAGTGTACTAAACGACATCGGGGCCGGGGAGCTGTTTTTT
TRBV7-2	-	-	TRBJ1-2	CASRNLWGGNGGYTF	TGTGCCAGCAGGAACCTGTGGGGGGGGAACGGTGGCTACACCTTC
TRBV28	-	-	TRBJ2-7	CASRNSDNYEQYF	TGTGCCAGCAGAAACTCGGACAACTACGAGCAGTACTTC
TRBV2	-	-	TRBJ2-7	CAISKPGSYEQYF	TGTGCCATCAGCAAGCCCGGTTCCTACGAGCAGTACTTC
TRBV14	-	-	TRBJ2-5	CASSQATLSSATQYF	TGTGCCAGCAGCCAAGCAACCCTTTCTAGTGCGACCCAGTACTTC
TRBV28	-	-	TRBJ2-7	CASSLYGANSYEQYF	TGTGCCAGCAGTTTATATGGGGCAAACTCCTACGAGCAGTACTTC
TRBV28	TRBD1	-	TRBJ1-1	CASVAQGAGTEAFF	TGTGCCAGCGTCGCCCAGGGGGCCGGCACTGAAGCTTTCTTT
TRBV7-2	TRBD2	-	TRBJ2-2	CASSPILGGGDTGELFF	TGTGCCAGCAGCCCGATTTTGGGGGGAGGGGACACCGGGGAGCTGTTTTTT
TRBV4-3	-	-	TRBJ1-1	CASSQDTGGGRGAFF	TGCGCCAGCAGCCAAGATACCGGGGGGGGCAGAGGAGCTTTCTTT
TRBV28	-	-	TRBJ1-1	CASSRRGVHATEAFF	TGTGCCAGCAGTCGGAGGGGGGTGCATGCAACTGAAGCTTTCTTT
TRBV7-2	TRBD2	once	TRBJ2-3	CASSLEVGGGLDTQYF	TGTGCCAGCAGCTTAGAGGTCGGGGGGGGTTTAGATACGCAGTATTTT
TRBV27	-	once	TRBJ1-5	CASKGGGQPQHF	TGTGCCAGCAAGGGGGGGGGTCAGCCCCAGCATTTT
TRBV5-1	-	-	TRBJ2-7	CASTLGTAVGAYEQYF	TGCGCCAGCACTCTGGGGACTGCCGTAGGAGCCTACGAGCAGTACTTC
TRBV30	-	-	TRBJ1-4	CAWSQAVGEKLFF	TGTGCCTGGAGCCAAGCCGTAGGGGAAAAACTGTTTTTT
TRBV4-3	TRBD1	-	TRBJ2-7	CASSQAQGAREQYF	TGCGCCAGCAGCCAAGCTCAGGGGGCTCGCGAGCAGTACTTC
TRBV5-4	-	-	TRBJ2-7	CASSLEGGAAEQYF	TGTGCCAGCAGCTTGGAGGGGGGCGCGGCAGAGCAGTACTTC
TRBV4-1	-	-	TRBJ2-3	CASSLRSGPGDTQYF	TGCGCCAGCAGCCTCAGATCCGGCCCTGGAGATACGCAGTATTTT
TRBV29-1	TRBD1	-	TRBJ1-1	CSVDTGGTEAFF	TGCAGCGTCGATACAGGGGGCACTGAAGCTTTCTTT
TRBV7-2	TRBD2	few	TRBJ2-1	CASSFQTGLAGGGSEQFF	TGTGCCAGCAGCTTCCAAACAGGGCTAGCGGGGGGTGGTAGTGAGCAGTTCTTC
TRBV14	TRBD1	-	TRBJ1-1	CASSPRTGGNTEAFF	TGTGCCAGCAGCCCTAGAACAGGGGGGAACACTGAAGCTTTCTTT
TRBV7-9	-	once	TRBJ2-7	CASSLVPSSYEQYF	TGTGCCAGCAGCTTAGTCCCCAGCTCCTACGAGCAGTACTTC
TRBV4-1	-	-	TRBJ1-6	CASSQPTDRNSPLHF	TGCGCCAGCAGCCAACCTACCGACAGAAATTCACCCCTCCACTTT
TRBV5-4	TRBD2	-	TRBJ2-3	CASRPGLAGGNGGTQYF	TGTGCCAGCAGACCGGGACTAGCGGGGGGGAACGGCGGTACGCAGTATTTT
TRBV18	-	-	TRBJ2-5	CASSPLGTKETQYF	TGTGCCAGCTCACCTTTGGGGACGAAAGAGACCCAGTACTTC
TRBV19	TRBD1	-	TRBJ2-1	CASSAGQGVSNEQFF	TGTGCCAGTAGTGCGGGACAGGGTGTATCCAATGAGCAGTTCTTC
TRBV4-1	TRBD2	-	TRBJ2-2	CASSQLPGTSGSSNTGELFF	TGCGCCAGCAGCCAATTACCCGGGACTAGCGGGAGTTCGAACACCGGGGAGCTGTTTTTT
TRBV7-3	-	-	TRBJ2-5	CARKLDFQETQYF	TGTGCCAGGAAGCTGGACTTCCAAGAGACCCAGTACTTC